Each of the 5 T cell receptor delta chains below was sequenced from the same sample in a study of γδ T cells in repeated Plasmodium falciparum infection. TCRdb reprocessed the multiplex PCR reads using CATT. Of approximately 50,000 delta-chain clones detected, roughly 1.9% appear once; the ten largest clones hold 24%. Bulk repertoires came from Vgamma9/Vdelta2+ or Vdelta2-negative gammadelta T cells flow-sorted from PBMC. The sample comprised gamma-delta T cells from blood. The receptor set was obtained from a pool of human donors (malaria-infected and uninfected, not separated).

Note on this clone: The protein given by TCRdb reflects a much larger clone and differs at residue 20 from this DNA's translation, likely from a read error; the protein shown is the DNA's translation. The chain couples TRDV1 to TRDJ1; 11 bases align to TRDD3. TCRdb supplies no J gene; here it was assigned by aligning the nucleotide sequence to germline. CDR1 is TSWWSYY and CDR2 is QGS in the germline V gene. The CDR3 has 25 amino acids. Trimming cost V 1 base and J 3 bases; bases outside gene matches: 31. The CDR3: CALGERTSYFWGIRRHVGRADKLIF. In DNA form, the CDR3 reads TGTGCTCTTGGGGAACGGACTTCCTACTTTTGGGGGATACGAAGGCATGTGGGGCGGGCCGATAAACTCATCTTT.

This clone was detected a few times. Possible read error: a much larger clone is one base away. The genes are TRDV1 and TRDJ1; 7 nucleotides line up with TRDD3. The J gene, not given by TCRdb, was assigned here from a germline match of the nucleotide sequence. The CDR3 runs to 17 residues. The V and J ends lost 8 bases and 4 bases, in that order; junction bases with no gene match: 19. Looked up from germline, CDR1 is TSWWSYY and CDR2 is QGS. The CDR3 region has the DNA TGTGCTCTTTCCTTCGGCTGGAGGATACGCCCGTACGATAAACTCATCTTT. Translating it yields CALSFGWRIRPYDKLIF.

This clone was seen at least ten times. TCRdb's listed protein matches a much larger clone and diverges from this DNA's translation at residue 9, likely through a read error; the protein shown comes from the DNA. The CDR3 region is CAFRLHWGTREYTDKLIF. CDR3 DNA sequence: TGTGCCTTTAGACTCCACTGGGGGACACGGGAGTACACCGATAAACTCATCTTT. The genes are TRDV3 and TRDJ1; 9 bases are shared with TRDD3. CDR1 is TVYSNPD and CDR2 is GDNSRS in the germline V gene (reference sequence). The CDR3 consists of 18 residues. The ends lost 0 bases at V and 0 bases at J; junction bases unmatched: 14. Looking up the rest from reference TRDV3 and TRDJ1 gives the full variable domain: CDKVTQSSPDQTVASGSEVVLLCTYDTVYSNPDLFWYRIRPDYSFQFVFYGDNSRSEGADFTQGRFSVKHILTQKAFHLVISPVRTEDSATYYCAFRLHWGTREYTDKLIFGKGTRVTVEP.

This clone has ten or more counts. Given a far larger clone just one base away, this is likely a sequencing read error. The identical CDR3 is also encoded by other nucleotide sequences in the sample. This sequence joins TRDV2 and TRDJ1, with 7 bases identical to TRDD3. Germline V CDR1 and CDR2: GEAIGNYY, EKD. This CDR3 region has 19 residues. Unmatched junction bases numbered 20, after V lost 0 bases and J lost 5 bases. CDR3 DNA sequence: TGTGCCTGTGACACCAACTTACTGGGGATTTACCCTATACCTGATAAACTCATCTTT. Translating gives CACDTNLLGIYPIPDKLIF.

There are a few counts of this clone. TCRdb's protein for this DNA is that of a much larger clone and differs from the translation at residue 18, likely a read error; the protein shown is the DNA translation. The V gene was identified as TRDV1, while no J gene was called; no check of the table's D call, TRDD3, against the DNA was made. The germline CDR1 and CDR2 sequences are TSWWSYY and QGS. The CDR3 extends over 20 amino acids. The CDR3 nucleotides read TGTGCTCTTGGGGAACTAACCAATATCGTTGGGGGATACCACCCCGATAAACCCATCTTT. Translating gives CALGELTNIVGGYHPDKPIF.